The clone carrying this T cell receptor (beta chain) was seen more than once but under ten times. The CDR3 spans 16 residues. The V segment lost 3 bases and the J segment 9 bases; nucleotides outside the gene matches: 10. Germline CDR1 and CDR2: LGHDT and YNNKEL (reference sequence). This sample was taken from a study of blood T cells in healthy people across ages. PCR was performed a second time for about 7 to 11 cycles using a sample-barcoded 5' primer and a J-beta primer mix. TCRdb ran MiXCR on the 5' RACE reads and lists one entry per CDR3 protein. The sample includes approximately 900,000 distinct CDR3 sequences, about 28% of them seen just once. In addition, the sample was reused for a study of T cells of mothers and their children.

The chain uses TRBV3-1 and TRBJ1-6; 8 bases map to TRBD1. Sample: blood. This TCR came from a woman in her 40s in good health. The chain's CDR3 is CASSQAGTGPSSPLHF. In nucleotides, the CDR3 is TGTGCCAGCAGCCAGGCCGGGACAGGCCCAAGTTCACCCCTCCACTTT. The variable domain in full, with the rest retrieved from reference TRBV3-1 and TRBJ1-6, is DTAVSQTPKYLVTQMGNDKSIKCEQNLGHDTMYWYKQDSKKFLKIMFSYNNKELIINETVPNRFSPKSPDKAHLNLHINSLELGDSAVYFCASSQAGTGPSSPLHFGNGTRLTVT.